This TCR beta chain was observed in a study of shared clonotypes between healthy human individuals. This CDR3 comprises 13 residues. V was clipped by 7 bases and J by 9 bases; unmatched bases: 4. Per the germline V gene, CDR1 is SQVTM and CDR2 is ANQGSEA. Repertoires were generated with immunoSEQ multiplex PCR, while TCRdb's copy carries only in-frame clones and drops some. The sample shows roughly 2.5 million clones, more than 80% of them seen only once. J is TRBJ2-1 and V is TRBV29-1, with 15 bases identical to TRBD2. The TCR originated in a man aged 18 to 30 in good health. Sequencing was done on a sample of naive CD4+ T cells sorted from blood. Subset noted: CD45RA+ positively selected. CDR3 amino acids: CSAGLAGGVEQFF. Written as DNA, the CDR3 is TGCAGCGCCGGACTAGCGGGGGGGGTTGAGCAGTTCTTC.